This TCR beta chain was recovered during a study of identical twins. A single record per CDR3 protein comes from TCRdb applying MiXCR to the 5' RACE reads. Here the sample spans 600,000 to 800,000 distinct CDR3 sequences, around 20% being singletons. Trimming removed 4 bases from V and 4 bases from J, with 10 bases in between. The CDR3 length is 13 residues. Germline CDR1 reads MNHEY; CDR2 reads SVGAGI. The same data also went into a second study, on T cells expressing NK-cell markers. From that study: In several experiments, sorting was restricted to alpha-beta TCR T cells by an anti-gamma-delta TCR antibody.

The sample comprised PBMCs. The rearrangement uses TRBV6-5 and TRBJ1-2; perhaps TRBD1 as D (5 bases). The clonotype originates from a young woman in good health. Here the CDR3 DNA reads TGTGCCAGCAGTTTCGACGGGACCTATGGCTACACCTTC. Its translation: CASSFDGTYGYTF.